Sequencing of this T cell receptor beta chain was carried out in a study of blood T cell repertoires in COVID-19. Study information: Researchers got acute and convalescent COVID-19 samples from the United States, Italy and Spain. From T cells, B-cell-depleted T cells, or PBMCs came the material, which was cDNA or gDNA.

Per the original data handling: Reference gene primer amplification gave estimated nucleated cell counts. Data came from immunoSEQ multiplex PCR; TCRdb stores just in-frame clones and leaves some out. D and trimming were read from the DNA, whereas the V and J calls and clone size are those reported in that table. The sample has 250,000 to 350,000 clones, roughly 80% seen once. Sample: peripheral blood. This clonotype was sampled from a person aged 70 to 85 with COVID-19, enrolled during active disease.

CDR3 sequence reads: CASSPDPSRGGNQPQHF. The CDR3 region has the DNA TGCGCCAGCAGTCCCGACCCGAGCAGGGGGGGCAATCAGCCCCAGCATTTT. This sequence joins TRBV5-1 and TRBJ1-5; 7 bases map to TRBD1. The CDR3 is 17 residues long. Germline values: CDR1 SGHRS, CDR2 YFSETQ. Germline trimming cut 5 bases from V and 2 bases from J; bases unmatched to any gene: 13.